Below are 20 T cell receptor beta chains sequenced from a single sample in a study of T-cell memory formation after mild COVID-19. TCRdb processed the 5' RACE reads anew with MiXCR; each CDR3 protein has one entry. The sample lists 250,000 to 300,000 distinct CDR3 sequences, 15% to 20% occurring once. Sample: PBMCs or a T cell subset sorted from them (not recorded which). The receptors shown here come from a man aged 18-30 years who had mild COVID-19 (a few samples of this study predate the infection). Cell type and time point are not known.

This clonotype was found a few times. CDR3 region: CASSPRGLTEAFF. In DNA, the CDR3 is TGTGCCAGCTCACCAAGGGGGCTCACTGAAGCTTTCTTT. The chain uses TRBV18 and TRBJ1-1, with 7 positions matching TRBD1. Germline lookup yields CDR1 KGHSH and CDR2 LQKENI. The length of the CDR3 is 13 residues. J gave up 4 bases and V 2 bases, and 1 base lay outside the gene matches. Drawing the rest from reference TRBV18 and TRBJ1-1, the complete variable domain is NAGVMQNPRHLVRRRGQEARLRCSPMKGHSHVYWYRQLPEEGLKFMVYLQKENIIDESGMPKERFSAEFPKEGPSILRIQQVVRGDSAAYFCASSPRGLTEAFFGQGTRLTVV.

This clonotype was seen ten or more times. The genes are TRBV11-2 and TRBJ1-1; tentatively, D is TRBD1 (5 bases). The CDR3 spans 14 residues. Germline V CDR1 and CDR2: SGHAT, FQNNGV. Trimming took off 4 bases at V and 6 bases at J, with 15 bases between the two ends. The CDR3 region has the DNA TGTGCCAGCAGCTCCCCGGCAGGGTCGCCTGAAGCTTTCTTT. This codes for CASSSPAGSPEAFF.

This clonotype was detected a few times. The rearrangement uses TRBV12-3 or TRBV12-4 and TRBJ2-1, with D possibly TRBD2 on 5 matching bases. V was cut by 3 bases and J by 4 bases, with 7 bases left in between. The CDR3 is made up of 13 amino acids. The CDR3 DNA sequence: TGTGCCAGCAGTTTCGGGATTTACAATGAGCAGTTCTTC. As protein: CASSFGIYNEQFF.

The table lists this clonotype with a few counts. The chain recombines TRBV4-3 with TRBJ1-2; the match to TRBD1 covers 9 bases. The J segment lost 7 bases and the V segment lost 4 bases, leaving 7 bases of the junction unmatched. The germline V gene has CDR1 LGHNA and CDR2 YSLEER. The CDR3 has 14 residues. In nucleotides, the CDR3 is TGCGCCAGCAGCCCACTACAGGGGGCGCGTGGCTACACCTTC. Amino acids: CASSPLQGARGYTF.

This rearrangement joins TRBV10-1 to TRBJ1-1; a weak D match, TRBD1 (6 bases). V gave up 7 bases and J gave up 5 bases, with 14 bases separating them. The CDR3 length is 13 residues. Germline values: CDR1 WNHNN, CDR2 SYGVQD (reference sequence). This chain's CDR3 is CASTEAQGTEAFF. The CDR3 DNA reads TGCGCCAGCACTGAAGCACAGGGAACTGAAGCTTTCTTT.

This clonotype was seen only a few times. This sequence joins TRBV7-9 and TRBJ2-3; the match to TRBD1 covers 10 bases. Germline CDR1 and CDR2: SEHNR and FQNEAQ (reference sequence). With V trimmed by 5 bases and J by 5 bases, 10 bases remained unmatched. The CDR3 covers 16 residues. The CDR3 DNA reads TGTGCCAGCAGCCGGACAGGGGGGGGCCCTGGAGATACGCAGTATTTT. This encodes CASSRTGGGPGDTQYF.

The rearrangement uses TRBV9 and TRBJ1-5, with D possibly matching TRBD1 (5 bases). With 0 bases removed from V and 4 bases from J, the gap between germline ends came to 5 bases. This CDR3 region has 13 residues. Germline CDR1 is SGDLS and CDR2 is YYNGEE. CDR3 protein: CASSVAGNQPQHF. The CDR3, as DNA: TGTGCCAGCAGCGTAGCAGGGAATCAGCCCCAGCATTTT.

The gene calls are TRBV28 and TRBJ1-3; D gene ambiguous. CDR1 and CDR2 (germline): MDHEN, SYDVKM. The ends were cut back, 6 bases at V and 0 bases at J, with 9 bases in the middle. This CDR3 region has 14 residues. The CDR3 spells CASRGLGSGNTIYF. The CDR3 DNA sequence: TGTGCCAGCAGGGGGTTAGGCTCTGGAAACACCATATATTTT. The whole variable domain, remainder taken from reference TRBV28 and TRBJ1-3, is DVKVTQSSRYLVKRTGEKVFLECVQDMDHENMFWYRQDPGLGLRLIYFSYDVKMKEKGDIPEGYSVSREKKERFSLILESASTNQTSMYLCASRGLGSGNTIYFGEGSWLTVV.

This clonotype was observed a few times. The V call is TRBV6-6, the J call TRBJ2-1, with D perhaps matching TRBD2 (6 bases). Germline V gives CDR1 MNHNY, CDR2 SVGAGI (reference sequence). V lost 6 bases and J 4 bases, leaving 16 bases between the germline ends. This CDR3 spans 15 amino acids. CDR3 in DNA: TGTGCCAGCAGCGGGGTGCGGGACGGTTACAATGAGCAGTTCTTC. Translated, it gives CASSGVRDGYNEQFF.

In this sample, this clonotype turned up a few times. V is TRBV5-4 and J is TRBJ1-1; maybe TRBD1 (6 bases). V was clipped by 4 bases and J by 0 bases, with 10 bases between them. Looked up from germline, CDR1 is SGHNT and CDR2 is YYREEE (reference sequence). This CDR3 is built from 14 residues. DNA for the CDR3: TGTGCCAGCAGCCCATGGACAGTGAACACTGAAGCTTTCTTT. Amino acid sequence: CASSPWTVNTEAFF.

In this sample, this clonotype turned up many times. This chain uses TRBV19 with TRBJ2-1; D is unresolved. This CDR3 region has 13 residues. Per germline, CDR1 LNHDA and CDR2 SQIVND (reference sequence). The V end was cut by 3 bases, the J end by 4 bases, with 7 bases between. CDR3 loop: CASSIGFYNEQFF. CDR3 coding DNA: TGTGCCAGTAGTATCGGATTTTACAATGAGCAGTTCTTC.

The chain uses TRBV5-1 and TRBJ2-1; D remains unclear. From germline, CDR1 is SGHRS and CDR2 YFSETQ. V was trimmed by 0 bases and J by 4 bases, leaving 11 bases between them. There are 15 residues in the CDR3. The CDR3, as DNA: TGCGCCAGCAGCTTGGCTGTTTTAAATTACAATGAGCAGTTCTTC. Translation gives CASSLAVLNYNEQFF.

This clonotype was seen only a few times. V gene TRBV24-1 combines with J gene TRBJ1-5, with D tentatively TRBD1 (5 bases). The V gene lost 0 bases and the J gene lost 4 bases, with 9 bases spanning the gap. CDR1 and CDR2 (germline): KGHDR, SFDVKD. The CDR3 length is 15 residues. In nucleotides, the CDR3 is TGTGCCACCAGTGATTTGGGACAACGTAATCAGCCCCAGCATTTT. Translation: CATSDLGQRNQPQHF.

The gene calls are TRBV7-3 and TRBJ1-1; D remains unclear. The germline gives CDR1 SGHTA, CDR2 FQGTGA. V lost 5 bases, J lost 4 bases, and 11 bases lay in between. CDR3 length: 13 residues. CDR3 bases: TGTGCCAGCAGCCTTATAAAGGGCACTGAAGCTTTCTTT. Amino acids: CASSLIKGTEAFF. The full variable domain, with the rest looked up from reference TRBV7-3 and TRBJ1-1, is GAGVSQTPSNKVTEKGKYVELRCDPISGHTALYWYRQSLGQGPEFLIYFQGTGAADDSGLPNDRFFAVRPEGSVSTLKIQRTERGDSAVYLCASSLIKGTEAFFGQGTRLTVV.

The rearrangement uses TRBV7-2 and TRBJ2-7; unclear D gene. This CDR3 is built from 12 residues. V lost 4 bases, J lost 2 bases, and 6 bases lay in between. Germline CDR1 SGHTA, CDR2 FQGNSA. The CDR3: CASSSLPYEQYF. The CDR3 DNA is TGTGCCAGCAGCTCACTTCCCTACGAGCAGTACTTC.

The genes are TRBV7-9 and TRBJ1-1; D unclear. This CDR3 contains 14 residues. Trimming removed 5 bases at V and 4 bases at J, with 14 bases between. Germline CDR1 is SEHNR and CDR2 is FQNEAQ (reference sequence). The CDR3: CASSRTESGTEAFF. DNA of the CDR3: TGTGCCAGCAGCAGGACCGAGTCGGGCACTGAAGCTTTCTTT. The variable domain in full, with the rest retrieved from reference TRBV7-9 and TRBJ1-1, is DTGVSQNPRHKITKRGQNVTFRCDPISEHNRLYWYRQTLGQGPEFLTYFQNEAQLEKSRLLSDRFSAERPKGSFSTLEIQRTEQGDSAMYLCASSRTESGTEAFFGQGTRLTVV.

This clonotype has at least ten counts. The J gene is TRBJ2-3, the V gene TRBV5-1, with TRBD1 matching 7 bases. The CDR3 is 14 amino acids. The V gene end was trimmed by 4 bases and the J gene end by 2 bases; junction bases not matched to a gene: 4. Germline CDR1 reads SGHRS; CDR2 reads YFSETQ. The CDR3 sequence is CASSPGQFTDTQYF. The DNA of the CDR3 is TGCGCCAGCAGCCCGGGACAGTTCACAGATACGCAGTATTTT.

This chain joins TRBV7-8 and TRBJ1-4, with D unresolved. The CDR3 length is 14 residues. With 7 bases removed from V and 5 bases from J, the gap between germline ends came to 14 bases. The germline V gene has CDR1 SGHVS and CDR2 FQNEAQ. The CDR3: CASTRVGGNEKLFF. For the CDR3, the DNA is TGTGCCAGCACCCGGGTTGGAGGGAATGAAAAACTGTTTTTT.

The chain couples TRBV5-1 to TRBJ2-5, with D unclear. Germline assignment: CDR1 SGHRS and CDR2 YFSETQ. This CDR3 region has 14 residues. The V end lost 0 bases, the J end lost 2 bases, and 8 bases lay between the germline ends. This CDR3 reads CASSLDSQQETQYF. In nucleotides, the CDR3 is TGCGCCAGCAGCTTGGACAGTCAACAAGAGACCCAGTACTTC.

This chain links TRBV7-3 with TRBJ2-5, with D perhaps given as TRBD1 or TRBD2 (5 bases each). V gave up 2 bases and J gave up 1 base, with 17 bases separating them. CDR3 length: 17 amino acids. CDR1 SGHTA and CDR2 FQGTGA come from the germline V gene. DNA for the CDR3: TGTGCCAGCAGCTTAGGGGGTGCGGCAGCTCCCCAAGAGACCCAGTACTTC. It encodes CASSLGGAAAPQETQYF.